The entry that follows covers one T cell receptor beta chain sequence. The target antigen is unknown. Here immunoSEQ multiplex PCR was the method, and the copy in TCRdb shows in-frame clones only, minus some. Found here are about 66,000 clones, 77% of them singletons; the top ten hold 1.6%. The data originate from a study of OX40 agonist ivuxolimab in advanced cancers. Across the study: The study enrolled dose-escalation patients with hepatocellular carcinoma, melanoma, renal cell or head and neck cancer.

Regarding the study as a whole: Circulating CD4+ and CD8+ T cells showed clonal expansion by week 6 at 0.1 to 3.0 mg/kg.

This CDR3 has 12 amino acids. V lost 7 bases and J 4 bases, leaving 8 bases between the germline ends. Germline V gene sequence: CDR1 SNHLY, CDR2 FYNNEI. The sequencing here drew on CD4+ or CD8+ T cells sorted from blood, taken in a trial of the OX40 agonist ivuxolimab. This TCR was recovered from an adult with an advanced solid tumor such as melanoma, head and neck, liver or kidney cancer. This chain links TRBV2 with TRBJ2-1; D might be TRBD2 (5 bases). The CDR3 reads CASKWTYNEQFF. As DNA, the CDR3 is TGTGCCAGCAAGTGGACTTACAATGAGCAGTTCTTC.